Shown below are 10 T cell receptor beta chains from a single sample sequenced in a study of early T cells in non-severe SARS-CoV-2 infection. A single record per CDR3 protein comes from TCRdb applying MiXCR to the 5' RACE reads. The table records roughly 97,000 distinct CDR3 sequences, approximately 11% of them present only once. The material was whole blood, obtained at baseline. All receptors derive from an adult who was a healthcare worker with PCR-confirmed SARS-CoV-2 infection or an uninfected control (not recorded which).

This clonotype was counted a few times. This rearrangement joins TRBV5-6 to TRBJ2-7; D gene uncertain. CDR3 length: 13 amino acids. V lost 3 bases to trimming and J lost 4 bases, with 11 bases between them. Germline V gives CDR1 SGHDT, CDR2 YYEEEE. The CDR3 nucleotides read TGTGCCAGCAGCTCACTACTCCTTTACGAGCAGTACTTC. Translation: CASSSLLLYEQYF.

This clonotype was seen a few times. The rearrangement joins TRBV6-1 to TRBJ2-7; 10 bases align to TRBD1. The length of the CDR3 is 15 residues. Germline CDR1 MNHNS, CDR2 SASEGT. The ends lost 2 bases at V and 7 bases at J; junction bases unmatched: 8. In DNA, the CDR3 is TGTGCCAGCAGTGAATCCGGGACAGGGGAATGGGAGCAGTACTTC. Protein product: CASSESGTGEWEQYF.

V is TRBV11-2 and J is TRBJ2-3; D gene ambiguous. Germline V gene sequence: CDR1 SGHAT, CDR2 FQNNGV. With 4 bases removed from V and 4 bases from J, the gap between germline ends came to 9 bases. This CDR3 is built from 13 residues. This chain's CDR3 is CASSSGEADTQYF. DNA of the CDR3: TGTGCCAGCAGCTCGGGTGAGGCAGATACGCAGTATTTT.

This clonotype was counted many times. The chain uses TRBV20-1 and TRBJ2-1; 11 bases are shared with TRBD1. CDR1 and CDR2 (germline): DFQATT, SNEGSKA (reference sequence). Trimming at V came to 6 bases and at J to 8 bases, leaving 6 bases not matched to a gene. The CDR3 length is 13 residues. CDR3 DNA: TGCAGTGCGAGGACAGGGGGCATCTATGAGCAGTTCTTC. Translation gives CSARTGGIYEQFF.

The sample holds many counts of this clonotype. This chain links TRBV7-2 with TRBJ2-5, with D unclear. The CDR3 length is 11 residues. Trimming took off 3 bases at V and 3 bases at J, with 2 bases between the two ends. Germline CDR1 SGHTA, CDR2 FQGNSA. The CDR3 region is CASSFKETQYF. CDR3 coding DNA: TGTGCCAGCAGCTTCAAAGAGACCCAGTACTTC.

This sequence joins TRBV18 and TRBJ2-3; D is tentatively TRBD1 or TRBD2 (6 bases each). Germline assignment: CDR1 KGHSH and CDR2 LQKENI. CDR3 length equals 20 residues. Trimming removed 2 bases from V and 2 bases from J, with 26 bases in between. The CDR3 protein is CASSPEETPGAIVFTDTQYF. CDR3 bases: TGTGCCAGCTCACCAGAAGAAACCCCGGGGGCTATAGTATTCACAGATACGCAGTATTTT.

The chain employs TRBV5-8 and TRBJ1-4; D is unresolved. This CDR3 comprises 15 residues. Trimming cost V 3 bases and J 0 bases, with 9 bases left between them. Germline CDR1 and CDR2: SGHTS and YDEGEE. CDR3 amino acids: CASSSQEATNEKLFF. The CDR3 region has the DNA TGTGCCAGCAGCTCGCAGGAGGCAACTAATGAAAAACTGTTTTTT. The full variable domain, with the rest looked up from reference TRBV5-8 and TRBJ1-4, is EAGVTQSPTHLIKTRGQQATLRCSPISGHTSVYWYQQALGLGLQFLLWYDEGEERNRGNFPPRFSGRQFPNYSSELNVNALELEDSALYLCASSSQEATNEKLFFGSGTQLSVL.

J is TRBJ2-2 and V is TRBV20-1, with TRBD2 identical over 8 bases. V shed 5 bases and J 7 bases; nucleotides not matched to a gene: 9. The V gene's germline CDR1 is DFQATT and CDR2 SNEGSKA (reference sequence). The CDR3 extends over 14 amino acids. The CDR3 sequence: CSAGSGGPNGELFF. The CDR3 DNA follows: TGCAGTGCTGGGTCGGGAGGGCCTAACGGGGAGCTGTTTTTT.

The V gene is TRBV11-2, the J gene TRBJ2-5, with D uncertain. Trimming pared 4 bases from V and 6 bases from J, leaving 15 bases between. The CDR3 is 14 residues long. Germline CDR1 reads SGHAT; CDR2 reads FQNNGV. CDR3 DNA: TGTGCCAGCAGCTCTGACCCTTCCGGGCAGACCCAGTACTTC. It is translated as CASSSDPSGQTQYF.

This clonotype was picked up many times. This chain connects TRBV5-1 to TRBJ1-1, with D maybe TRBD1 (5 bases). The CDR3 loop spans 14 amino acids. Germline V gene lookup returns CDR1 SGHRS and CDR2 YFSETQ. V was shortened by 0 bases and J by 6 bases, with 12 bases between the two germline ends. The CDR3 nucleotides read TGCGCCAGCAGCTTGGGCGGGGTAGGGGCTGAAGCTTTCTTT. Amino acids: CASSLGGVGAEAFF.